One and the same sample provided the 27 T cell receptor beta chains below, sequenced in a study of blood T cell repertoires in COVID-19. Sequencing used immunoSEQ multiplex PCR; TCRdb keeps in-frame clones, though not all of them. Here the sample spans some 190,000 clones, 80% being singletons. What was sequenced was PBMCs or T cells enriched from blood (not recorded which). The receptors shown here come from a man in his sixties who had been exposed to COVID-19.

This chain uses TRBV2 with TRBJ2-2; the D is unclear. CDR3 length: 14 residues. Trimming cost V 1 base and J 6 bases, with 9 bases left between them. Looked up from germline, CDR1 is SNHLY and CDR2 is FYNNEI. In DNA, the CDR3 is TGTGCCAGCAGTGAAGAGCATACGGCCGGGGAGCTGTTTTTT. Amino acids: CASSEEHTAGELFF.

CDR3 sequence (DNA): TGTGCCAGCAGCGGACAGGAGGGAAGAGGAGAGACCCAGTACTTC. Its translation is CASSGQEGRGETQYF. The chain links TRBV28 to TRBJ2-5; D perhaps matches TRBD1 (7 bases). The CDR3 runs 15 residues. Trimming took 6 bases from V and 4 from J, leaving 18 bases between them. Per the germline V gene, CDR1 is MDHEN and CDR2 is SYDVKM.

The rearrangement uses TRBV6-5 and TRBJ1-1, with 8 bases that match TRBD1. CDR1 is MNHEY and CDR2 is SVGAGI in the germline V gene. Trimming cost V 6 bases and J 4 bases; bases outside gene matches: 7. The CDR3 covers 14 residues. In nucleotides, the CDR3 is TGTGCCAGCAGCCGGACAGGGTTGGGCACTGAAGCTTTCTTT. It specifies CASSRTGLGTEAFF.

The chain combines TRBV11-2 with TRBJ2-2, with 7 bases that match TRBD2. Germline CDR1 is SGHAT and CDR2 is FQNNGV. The CDR3 is 16 amino acids. J gave up 5 bases and V 2 bases, and 8 bases lay outside the gene matches. Here the CDR3 DNA reads TGTGCCAGCAGCTTAAGGGGCGGGAGCGGGACCGGGGAGCTGTTTTTT. As protein: CASSLRGGSGTGELFF.

The gene calls are TRBV5-6 and TRBJ1-4; 9 nucleotides agree with TRBD1. J was trimmed by 6 bases and V by 0 bases; bases with no gene match: 0. Germline assignment: CDR1 SGHDT and CDR2 YYEEEE. The CDR3 is 14 amino acids. For the CDR3, the DNA is TGTGCCAGCAGCTTGGGACAGGGGGATGAAAAACTGTTTTTT. It codes for CASSLGQGDEKLFF.

The rearrangement joins TRBV7-8 to TRBJ1-6; 9 bases match TRBD1. The CDR3 length is 14 residues. V was pared by 5 bases and J by 9 bases, with 5 bases of the junction left unmatched. In germline, CDR1 is SGHVS, CDR2 FQNEAQ. The DNA of the CDR3 is TGTGCCAGCAGCCTTGGACAGGGGAGTTCACCCCTCCACTTT. It specifies CASSLGQGSSPLHF.

The J gene is TRBJ2-1, the V gene TRBV5-6; TRBD2 agrees at 12 bases. This CDR3 is built from 16 residues. CDR1 SGHDT and CDR2 YYEEEE come from the germline V gene. Trimming took 4 bases from V and 10 from J; bases not matched to a gene: 12. Written as DNA, the CDR3 is TGTGCCAGCAGCCCGCGGCCTAGCGGGAGGGCCGGGGAGCAGTTCTTC. This gives the protein CASSPRPSGRAGEQFF. The full variable domain, with the rest looked up from reference TRBV5-6 and TRBJ2-1, is DAGVTQSPTHLIKTRGQQVTLRCSPKSGHDTVSWYQQALGQGPQFIFQYYEEEERQRGNFPDRFSGHQFPNYSSELNVNALLLGDSALYLCASSPRPSGRAGEQFFGPGTRLTVL.

This CDR3 is CASSRQGGQETQYF. The CDR3 region has the DNA TGTGCCAGTAGTCGGCAGGGCGGCCAAGAGACCCAGTACTTC. The rearrangement uses TRBV19 and TRBJ2-5; a possible D gene is TRBD1 (5 bases). CDR1 and CDR2 from the germline V gene are LNHDA and SQIVND (reference sequence). V was shortened by 5 bases and J by 1 base, with 11 bases between the two germline ends. The CDR3 extends over 14 amino acids.

The V and J genes are TRBV2 and TRBJ2-1; D possibly corresponds to TRBD1 (5 bases). V dropped 9 bases and J dropped 3 bases, with 9 bases sitting between them. Germline V lookup: CDR1 SNHLY, CDR2 FYNNEI. The CDR3 is 12 residues long. Here the CDR3 reads CASQTVYNEQFF. In DNA form, the CDR3 reads TGTGCCAGTCAGACAGTCTACAATGAGCAGTTCTTC.

This clone was counted once. The rearrangement links TRBV18 to TRBJ2-7, with D possibly matching TRBD2 (7 bases). The germline V gene has CDR1 KGHSH and CDR2 LQKENI. This CDR3 is 16 amino acids long. Trimming stripped 3 bases from V and 2 bases from J, with 17 bases between. CDR3 in amino acids: CASSPPGGRATYEQYF. CDR3 nucleotide sequence: TGTGCCAGCTCACCTCCCGGGGGGCGAGCAACCTACGAGCAGTACTTC.

This clone was detected only once. The chain employs TRBV27 and TRBJ2-1; 10 bases align to TRBD2. The V gene's germline CDR1 is MNHEY and CDR2 SMNVEV (reference sequence). V was pared by 1 base and J by 6 bases, with 3 bases of the junction left unmatched. CDR3 size: 15 residues. The CDR3 is CASSLLLAGSNEQFF. CDR3 in DNA: TGTGCCAGCAGTTTATTACTAGCGGGGTCCAATGAGCAGTTCTTC.

This clone has only a few counts. As DNA, the CDR3 is TGTGCCAGCAGTGGAGGTTATAGCAATCAGCCCCAGCATTTT. Encoded protein: CASSGGYSNQPQHF. The chain joins TRBV9 to TRBJ1-5; D is uncertain. The CDR3 covers 14 residues. In germline, CDR1 is SGDLS, CDR2 YYNGEE. The V and J ends lost 5 bases and 0 bases respectively, with 9 bases between them. The variable domain in full, with the rest retrieved from reference TRBV9 and TRBJ1-5, is DSGVTQTPKHLITATGQRVTLRCSPRSGDLSVYWYQQSLDQGLQFLIQYYNGEERAKGNILERFSAQQFPDLHSELNLSSLELGDSALYFCASSGGYSNQPQHFGDGTRLSIL.

About this clone: The identical CDR3 is also encoded by other nucleotide sequences in the sample. The chain couples TRBV7-2 to TRBJ1-1; TRBD1 aligns across 7 bases. Germline V gene sequence: CDR1 SGHTA, CDR2 FQGNSA. V shed 9 bases, J shed 5 bases, and the junction held 12 bases outside the gene matches. The CDR3 spans 14 residues. The CDR3 protein is CASSQRQGETEAFF. In DNA form, the CDR3 reads TGTGCCAGTAGCCAACGACAGGGAGAAACTGAAGCTTTCTTT.

The V call is TRBV20-1, the J call TRBJ2-7, with D maybe TRBD2 (5 bases). V was clipped by 3 bases and J by 0 bases, with 9 bases between them. This CDR3 comprises 13 residues. CDR1 and CDR2 (germline): DFQATT, SNEGSKA (reference sequence). CDR3 sequence reads: CSASSRVSYEQYF. The CDR3 coding sequence is TGCAGTGCTAGTTCGCGGGTCTCCTACGAGCAGTACTTC.

The rearrangement uses TRBV7-3 and TRBJ2-2; D not resolved. Germline V gene data show CDR1 as SGHTA and CDR2 as FQGTGA. This CDR3 has 13 residues. V gave up 8 bases and J gave up 2 bases, with 9 bases separating them. The CDR3 nucleotides read TGTGCCAGCGGGCAACCCAACACCGGGGAGCTGTTTTTT. Amino acid sequence: CASGQPNTGELFF.

The chain employs TRBV9 and TRBJ1-6, with D hard to call. CDR3 size: 15 residues. The V gene's germline CDR1 is SGDLS and CDR2 YYNGEE. V was pared by 7 bases and J by 0 bases, with 11 bases between. This CDR3 is CASSGGDSYNSPLHF. Here the CDR3 DNA reads TGTGCCAGCTCAGGCGGGGACTCCTATAATTCACCCCTCCACTTT.

This clone was counted once. V usage is TRBV5-1 and J usage is TRBJ1-1; D call uncertain. There are 11 residues in the CDR3. The V gene's germline CDR1 is SGHRS and CDR2 YFSETQ. V was cut by 5 bases and J by 3 bases, with 5 bases left in between. CDR3 sequence: CASRRDTEAFF. The CDR3 coding sequence is TGCGCCAGCAGGCGGGACACTGAAGCTTTCTTT.

The V and J genes are TRBV7-3 and TRBJ2-2; 13 nucleotides line up with TRBD2. The V gene's germline CDR1 is SGHTA and CDR2 FQGTGA. The ends lost 5 bases at V and 5 bases at J; junction bases unmatched: 5. The CDR3 spans 16 residues. This chain's CDR3 is CASSKGLAGLTGELFF. CDR3 nucleotide sequence: TGTGCCAGCAGCAAGGGACTAGCGGGACTGACCGGGGAGCTGTTTTTT.

CDR3 sequence (DNA): TGTGCCAGCAGTTTCCTCATTGGAGTATCGGGCACAGATACGCAGTATTTT. Its protein is CASSFLIGVSGTDTQYF. The rearrangement links TRBV27 to TRBJ2-3, with D hard to call. This CDR3 contains 17 residues. Trimming took off 3 bases at V and 1 base at J, with 17 bases between the two ends. CDR1 is MNHEY and CDR2 is SMNVEV in the germline V gene (reference sequence).

The chain couples TRBV9 to TRBJ2-1, with 8 positions matching TRBD2. Germline trimming cut 2 bases from V and 6 bases from J; bases unmatched to any gene: 10. CDR3 size: 16 residues. Germline V lookup: CDR1 SGDLS, CDR2 YYNGEE. The CDR3 DNA reads TGTGCCAGCAGCGTCTGGGCCGGGAGGGGGACCAATGAGCAGTTCTTC. It codes for CASSVWAGRGTNEQFF.

This clone occurred once. The chain joins TRBV19 to TRBJ1-3; D not resolved. Per germline, CDR1 LNHDA and CDR2 SQIVND (reference sequence). V was clipped by 5 bases and J by 4 bases, with 12 bases between them. CDR3 size: 14 residues. The CDR3 DNA reads TGTGCCAGTAGTCTCCGGGGTTTCGGAAACACCATATATTTT. Its translation: CASSLRGFGNTIYF. Supplemented by reference TRBV19 and TRBJ1-3, the full variable domain reads DGGITQSPKYLFRKEGQNVTLSCEQNLNHDAMYWYRQDPGQGLRLIYYSQIVNDFQKGDIAEGYSVSREKKESFPLTVTSAQKNPTAFYLCASSLRGFGNTIYFGEGSWLTVV.

This clone was counted between two and nine times. A junction boundary mismatches the germline segment, possibly from a read error. V gene TRBV6-6 combines with J gene TRBJ1-5; weak D call: TRBD1 (5 bases). The CDR3 loop spans 15 amino acids. Germline V gives CDR1 MNHNY, CDR2 SVGAGI (reference sequence). In DNA form, the CDR3 reads TGTGCCAGCAGGCAGCAGGGTGTTAGCAATCGGCCCCAGCATTTT. Its protein is CASRQQGVSNRPQHF.

Details on this clone: This same CDR3 is encoded by further DNA sequences in the sample. The rearrangement joins TRBV5-1 to TRBJ1-2; 9 bases align to TRBD1. The CDR3 contains 13 residues. V shed 4 bases and J 11 bases; nucleotides not matched to a gene: 9. Germline V gives CDR1 SGHRS, CDR2 YFSETQ. This CDR3 is CASSTGQGSGYTF. Here the CDR3 DNA reads TGCGCCAGCAGCACTGGACAGGGGTCCGGGTACACCTTC.

V and J are TRBV5-6 and TRBJ2-2, with 10 bases aligning to TRBD2. Germline V lookup: CDR1 SGHDT, CDR2 YYEEEE. V was clipped by 4 bases and J by 4 bases; unmatched bases: 7. The CDR3 runs to 16 residues. In DNA, the CDR3 is TGTGCCAGCAGCCCCAGCGGGAGGGCCGTCACCGGGGAGCTGTTTTTT. Translation: CASSPSGRAVTGELFF.

The V call is TRBV9, the J call TRBJ2-3, with 7 bases lining up with TRBD1. Trimming at V came to 4 bases and at J to 1 base, leaving 3 bases not matched to a gene. The germline V gene encodes CDR1 SGDLS and CDR2 YYNGEE. The CDR3 covers 14 residues. This CDR3 reads CASSIGQGTDTQYF. The CDR3 region has the DNA TGTGCCAGCAGCATCGGACAGGGCACAGATACGCAGTATTTT.

The sample holds a few counts of this clone. This chain uses TRBV5-8 with TRBJ2-5, with TRBD1 matching over 7 bases. This CDR3 contains 14 residues. After removal of 4 bases from V and 5 bases from J, the junction contained 8 bases not matched to a gene. Germline CDR1 is SGHTS and CDR2 is YDEGEE. The CDR3 nucleotides are TGTGCCAGCAGCCTGGCGACAGGGCGCGAGACCCAGTACTTC. It is translated as CASSLATGRETQYF.

The rearrangement links TRBV5-5 to TRBJ1-6; 7 bases are shared with TRBD1. V lost 4 bases and J lost 5; bases outside the gene matches: 9. Germline V gene data show CDR1 as SGHKS and CDR2 as YYEKEE (reference sequence). This CDR3 region has 16 residues. CDR3 sequence reads: CASSPTPGTDNSPLHF. The CDR3 DNA sequence: TGTGCCAGCAGCCCAACCCCGGGGACAGATAATTCACCCCTCCACTTT.